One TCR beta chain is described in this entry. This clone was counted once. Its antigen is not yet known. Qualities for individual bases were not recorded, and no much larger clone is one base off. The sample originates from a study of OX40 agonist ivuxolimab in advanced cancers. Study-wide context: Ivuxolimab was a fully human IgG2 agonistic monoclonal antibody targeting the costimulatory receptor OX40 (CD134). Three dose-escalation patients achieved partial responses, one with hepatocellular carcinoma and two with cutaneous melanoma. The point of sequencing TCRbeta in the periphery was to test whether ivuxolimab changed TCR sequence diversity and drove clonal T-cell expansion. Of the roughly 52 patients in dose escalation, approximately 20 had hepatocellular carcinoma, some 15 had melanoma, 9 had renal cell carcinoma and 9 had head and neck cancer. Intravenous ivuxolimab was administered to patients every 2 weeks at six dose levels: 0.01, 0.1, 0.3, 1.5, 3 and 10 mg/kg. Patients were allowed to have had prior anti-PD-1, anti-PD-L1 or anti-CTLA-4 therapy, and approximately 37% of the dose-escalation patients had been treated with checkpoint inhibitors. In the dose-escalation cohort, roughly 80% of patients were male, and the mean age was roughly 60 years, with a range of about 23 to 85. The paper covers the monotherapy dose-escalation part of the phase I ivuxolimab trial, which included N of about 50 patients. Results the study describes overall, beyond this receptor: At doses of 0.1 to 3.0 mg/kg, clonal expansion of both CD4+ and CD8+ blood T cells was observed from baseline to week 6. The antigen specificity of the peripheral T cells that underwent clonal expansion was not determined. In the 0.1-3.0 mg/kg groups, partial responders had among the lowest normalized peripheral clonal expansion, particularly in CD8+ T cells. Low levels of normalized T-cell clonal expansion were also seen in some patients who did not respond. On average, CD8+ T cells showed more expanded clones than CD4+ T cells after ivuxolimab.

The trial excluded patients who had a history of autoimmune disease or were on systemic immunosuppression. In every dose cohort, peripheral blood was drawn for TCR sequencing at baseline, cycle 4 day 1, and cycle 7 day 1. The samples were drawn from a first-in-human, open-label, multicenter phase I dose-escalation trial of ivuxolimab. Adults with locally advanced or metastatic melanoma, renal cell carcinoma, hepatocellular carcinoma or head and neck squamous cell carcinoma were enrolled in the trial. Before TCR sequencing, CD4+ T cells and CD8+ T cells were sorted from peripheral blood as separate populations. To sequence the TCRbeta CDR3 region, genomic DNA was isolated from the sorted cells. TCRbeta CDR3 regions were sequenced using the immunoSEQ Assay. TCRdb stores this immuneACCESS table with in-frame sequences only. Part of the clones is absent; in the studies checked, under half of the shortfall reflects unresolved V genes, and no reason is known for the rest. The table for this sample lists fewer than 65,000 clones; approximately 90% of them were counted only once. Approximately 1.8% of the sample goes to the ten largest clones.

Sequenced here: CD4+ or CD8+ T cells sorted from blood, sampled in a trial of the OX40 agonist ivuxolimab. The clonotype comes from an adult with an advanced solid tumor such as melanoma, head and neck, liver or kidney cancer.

The CDR3 in this case is CSADPGNTIYF. The nucleotide sequence reads as follows: TGCAGCGCTGACCCTGGAAACACCATATATTTT. The V and J segments used are TRBV29-1 and TRBJ1-3, with no confident D gene call. CDR1 and CDR2, looked up from the germline V gene, are SQVTM and ANQGSEA. A distance of 6 bases separates the germline ends of V and J, which lose 7 bases and 2 bases respectively. Including cysteine and phenylalanine, the CDR3 has 11 amino acids. Only the CDR3 DNA stays, 33 bases, in frame from base 1. Joined to the reference TRBV29-1 and TRBJ1-3 proteins, this CDR3 gives the full variable domain: SAVISQKPSRDICQRGTSLTIQCQVDSQVTMMFWYRQQPGQSLTLIATANQGSEATYESGFVIDKFPISRPNLTFSTLTVSNMSPEDSSIYLCSADPGNTIYFGEGSWLTVV.